The TCR beta chain under discussion was sequenced for a study of blood T cell repertoires in COVID-19. Only in-frame clones appear in the TCRdb table, and some are missing; sequencing was by immunoSEQ multiplex PCR. The data show approximately 44,000 clones, about nine tenths seen once. From germline, CDR1 is ENHRY and CDR2 SYGVKD. The CDR3 consists of 13 residues. V lost 1 base, J lost 5 bases, and 6 bases lay in between. The sequenced sample was peripheral blood. The receptor comes from a man aged 60-69 years with active COVID-19. The V gene is TRBV10-3, the J gene TRBJ1-5, with D hard to call. The CDR3 DNA sequence: TGTGCCATCAGTGAGTTTAATGATCAGCCCCAGCATTTT. Protein product: CAISEFNDQPQHF.